The clone carrying this TCR beta chain was recorded many times. The antigen remains unidentified. Via MiXCR, TCRdb re-called the 5' RACE reads, giving one row per CDR3 protein. The sample has some 600,000 distinct CDR3 sequences, 7.1% seen once. The data were taken from a study of identical twins. The CDR3 is 15 residues long. The V end lost 7 bases, the J end lost 0 bases, and 11 bases lay between the germline ends. The germline V gene encodes CDR1 KGHDR and CDR2 SFDVKD. Study-wide results and limits: Cord blood beta clonotypes that were abundant carried fewer insertions, and memory repertoires showed no such trend.

The data were also submitted as part of a second study, on yellow fever vaccine responses in identical twins. That paper adds: Twins reportedly showed a vaccine T cell response that seemed partly convergent and partly personalized.

The clonotype was recovered from a woman aged 18-29 years in good health. The chain carries TRBV24-1 and TRBJ2-2, with D unclear. The sample taken for sequencing was PBMCs. In DNA, the CDR3 is TGTGCCACCAGCTCTGTGGACCCGAACACCGGGGAGCTGTTTTTT. Protein sequence: CATSSVDPNTGELFF.